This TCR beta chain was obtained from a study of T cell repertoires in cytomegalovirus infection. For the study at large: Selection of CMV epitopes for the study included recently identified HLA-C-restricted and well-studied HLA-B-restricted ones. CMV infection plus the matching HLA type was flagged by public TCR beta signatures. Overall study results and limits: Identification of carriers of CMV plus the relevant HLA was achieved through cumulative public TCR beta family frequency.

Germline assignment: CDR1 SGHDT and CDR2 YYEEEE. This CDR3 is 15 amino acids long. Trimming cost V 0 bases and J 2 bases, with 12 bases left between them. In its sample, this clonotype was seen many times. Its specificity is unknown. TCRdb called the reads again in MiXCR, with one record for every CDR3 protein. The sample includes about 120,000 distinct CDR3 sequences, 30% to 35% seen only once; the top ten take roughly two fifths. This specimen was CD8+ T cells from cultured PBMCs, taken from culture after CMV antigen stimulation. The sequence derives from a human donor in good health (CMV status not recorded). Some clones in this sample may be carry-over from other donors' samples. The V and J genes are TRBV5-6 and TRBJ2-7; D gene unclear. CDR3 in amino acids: CASSLGDTFPYEQYF. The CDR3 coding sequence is TGTGCCAGCAGCTTGGGAGACACCTTTCCCTACGAGCAGTACTTC.